This T cell receptor (beta chain) was profiled in a study of blood T cell repertoires in COVID-19. As for the study in general: The United States, Italy and Spain supplied acute and convalescent COVID-19 samples.

The length of the CDR3 is 17 residues. V was trimmed by 0 bases and J by 3 bases, leaving 17 bases between them. Germline V gene data show CDR1 as MGHRA and CDR2 as YSYEKL. The repertoire was sequenced with immunoSEQ multiplex PCR; TCRdb's copy has only in-frame clones and lacks some. The data show approximately 170,000 clones, with about 83% seen just once and 2% to 2.5% held by the top ten. The sequencing input was peripheral blood. The chain employs TRBV4-1 and TRBJ1-1; tentatively, D is TRBD1 (6 bases). The clonotype comes from a woman of 80 years or more with acute or convalescent COVID-19. CDR3 bases: TGCGCCAGCAGCCAAGATTGGGGGACAACGGTAGACACTGAAGCTTTCTTT. Translating gives CASSQDWGTTVDTEAFF.